The clone carrying this T cell receptor (beta chain) appeared a single time. This record belongs to a study of T cell clonotyping in hematopoietic cell transplantation. CDR1 WSHSY and CDR2 SAAADI come from the germline V gene. The CDR3 has 13 amino acids. With 4 bases removed from V and 0 bases from J, the gap between germline ends came to 7 bases. Time point defined: recipient sample about 28 days before transplant, after cytoreduction. Samples: about 28 days before transplant, then days 30, 100 and 180 after. The protocol was immunoSEQ multiplex PCR, while the TCRdb copy is restricted to in-frame clones and leaves out a portion. The table lists 25,000 to 30,000 clones, approximately 82% of them singletons, with around 1.8% in the top ten.

The origin of this receptor is a man aged 40-50 years with acute myeloid leukemia. Some clones in this sample may be carry-over from other donors' samples. The input for sequencing was peripheral blood mononuclear cells, taken before stem cell transplant. V is TRBV10-2 and J is TRBJ2-7; D remains ambiguous. CDR3 DNA sequence: TGCGCCAGCAGTGGCTTGGGCTCCTACGAGCAGTACTTC. Translated: CASSGLGSYEQYF.